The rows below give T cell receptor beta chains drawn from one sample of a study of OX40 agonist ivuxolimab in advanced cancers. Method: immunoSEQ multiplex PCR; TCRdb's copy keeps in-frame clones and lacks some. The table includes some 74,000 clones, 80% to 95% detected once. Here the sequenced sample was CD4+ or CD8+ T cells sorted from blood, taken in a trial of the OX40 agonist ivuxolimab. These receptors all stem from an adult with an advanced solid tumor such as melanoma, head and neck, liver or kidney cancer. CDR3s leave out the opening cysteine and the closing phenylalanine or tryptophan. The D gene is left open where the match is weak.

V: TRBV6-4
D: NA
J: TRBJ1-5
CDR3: ASSGSTAEGPQH

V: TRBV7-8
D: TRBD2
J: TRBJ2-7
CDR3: ASSLGLAGPYEQY

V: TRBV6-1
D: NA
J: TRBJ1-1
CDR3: AGTGLQNTEAF

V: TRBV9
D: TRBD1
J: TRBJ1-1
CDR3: ASSVAQGAVAEAF

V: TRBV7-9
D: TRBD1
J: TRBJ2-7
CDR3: ASSLQGYGEQY

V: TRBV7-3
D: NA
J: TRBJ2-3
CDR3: ASSLFSGAGTDTQY

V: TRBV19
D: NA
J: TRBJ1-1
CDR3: ASSEWSGAEAF

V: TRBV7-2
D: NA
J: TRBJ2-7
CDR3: ASRGGTSLGYEQY

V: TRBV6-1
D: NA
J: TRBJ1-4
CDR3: ASSDLGKSRTV

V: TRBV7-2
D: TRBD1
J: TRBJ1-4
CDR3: ASSQGGSTLLNEKLF

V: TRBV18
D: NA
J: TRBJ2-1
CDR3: ASSPGPSSYNEQF

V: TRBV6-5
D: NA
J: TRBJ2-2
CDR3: ASSFRGPNTGELF

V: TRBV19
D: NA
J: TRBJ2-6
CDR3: ASSIATRGLGANVLT

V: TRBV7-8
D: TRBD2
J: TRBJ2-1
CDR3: ASSFTPTSGGSYNEQF

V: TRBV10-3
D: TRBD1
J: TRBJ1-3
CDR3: AITSGQEGNTIY

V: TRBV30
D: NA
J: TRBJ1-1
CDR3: AWSVERGAF

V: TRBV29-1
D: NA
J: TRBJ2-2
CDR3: SVEAPPTGELF

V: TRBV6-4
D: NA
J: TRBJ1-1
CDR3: ASSVSEDTEAF

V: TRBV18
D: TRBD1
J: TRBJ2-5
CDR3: ASSPYRGSGETQY

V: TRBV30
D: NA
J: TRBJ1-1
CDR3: AWRQNTEAF

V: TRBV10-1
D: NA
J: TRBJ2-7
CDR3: ASSASSYEQY

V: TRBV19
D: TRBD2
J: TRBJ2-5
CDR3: ASSIAGGDETQY

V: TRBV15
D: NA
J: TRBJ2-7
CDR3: ATSRARGYEQY

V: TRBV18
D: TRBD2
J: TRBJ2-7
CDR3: ASSPGTSGFEQY

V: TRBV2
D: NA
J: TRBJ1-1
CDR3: ASSGGYEAF

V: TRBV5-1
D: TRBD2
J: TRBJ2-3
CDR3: ASSRTGGPGDTQY

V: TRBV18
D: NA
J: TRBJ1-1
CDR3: ASSRGGTGNTEAF

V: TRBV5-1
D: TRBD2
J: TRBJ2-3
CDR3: ARSAGGGRGAGRGTQY

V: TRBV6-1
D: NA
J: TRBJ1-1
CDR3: ASSGGWENTEAF

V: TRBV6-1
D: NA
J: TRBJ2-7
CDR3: ASSERGVREQY

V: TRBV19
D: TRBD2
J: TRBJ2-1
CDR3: ASRETSGRARSQF

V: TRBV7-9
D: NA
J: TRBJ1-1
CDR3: ASSRTQGLGDTEAF

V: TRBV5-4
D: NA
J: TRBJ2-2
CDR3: ASSFAGIRTGELF

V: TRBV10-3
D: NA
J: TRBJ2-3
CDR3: AISESGDTQY

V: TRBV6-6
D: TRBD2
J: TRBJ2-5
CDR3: ASSYNGGSVETQY

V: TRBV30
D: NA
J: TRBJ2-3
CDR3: AWWGPDSVGVWAQY

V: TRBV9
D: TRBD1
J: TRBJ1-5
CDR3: ASSGQGTHQPQH

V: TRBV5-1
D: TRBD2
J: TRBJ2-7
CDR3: ASSLIEAGDEQY

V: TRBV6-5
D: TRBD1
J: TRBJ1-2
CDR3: ASSRQGGANYGYT

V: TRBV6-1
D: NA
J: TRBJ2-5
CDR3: ASSEVGGGVQETQY

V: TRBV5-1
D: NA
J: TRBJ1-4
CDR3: ASSLLMENEKLF

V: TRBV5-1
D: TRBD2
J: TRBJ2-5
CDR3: ASSLPGGETQY

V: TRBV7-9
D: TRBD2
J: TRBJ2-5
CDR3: ASSWGLAGQTQY

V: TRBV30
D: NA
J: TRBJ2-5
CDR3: AWSVYQETQY

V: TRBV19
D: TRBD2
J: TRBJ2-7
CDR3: ASSTSTGGYEQY

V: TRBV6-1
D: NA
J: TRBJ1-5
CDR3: ASRAPGLVPQH